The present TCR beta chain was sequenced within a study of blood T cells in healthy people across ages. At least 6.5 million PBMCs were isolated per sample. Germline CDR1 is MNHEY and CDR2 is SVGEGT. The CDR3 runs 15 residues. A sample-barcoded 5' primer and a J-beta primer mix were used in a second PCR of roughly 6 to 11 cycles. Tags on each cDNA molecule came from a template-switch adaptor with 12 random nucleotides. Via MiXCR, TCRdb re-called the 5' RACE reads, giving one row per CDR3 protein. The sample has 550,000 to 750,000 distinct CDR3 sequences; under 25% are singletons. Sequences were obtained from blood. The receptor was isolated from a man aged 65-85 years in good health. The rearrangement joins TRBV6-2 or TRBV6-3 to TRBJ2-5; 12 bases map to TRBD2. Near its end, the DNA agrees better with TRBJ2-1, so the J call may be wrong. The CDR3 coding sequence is TGTGCCAGCAGTTTGCCTAGCGGGAGGGCCCATGAGCAGTTCTTC. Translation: CASSLPSGRAHEQFF.